This T cell receptor beta chain was documented in a study of spatial heterogeneity in lung cancer. Study information: Some 72 TRACERx patients with early, untreated non-small cell lung cancer donated samples. Notes on the study in general: Blood carried ubiquitous expanded tumor TCRs more at resection than follow-up.

CDR1 and CDR2 from the germline V gene are KGHDR and SFDVKD. The CDR3 contains 16 residues. Trimming took 2 bases from V and 1 from J; bases not matched to a gene: 2. As for time point: blood at routine non-recurrence follow-up after resection. Sequencing covered unsorted whole RNA taken from tumor, nontumor lung or frozen PBMC. This clonotype has only a few counts. Its specificity is unknown. Each CDR3 protein gets one entry after TCRdb re-called the 5' RACE reads with MiXCR. The sample consists of about 94,000 distinct CDR3 sequences, less than 20% of them appearing once. The chain uses TRBV24-1 and TRBJ2-1, with 9 nucleotides matching TRBD1. Material: PBMCs, obtained at follow-up. The source is a male donor with early-stage non-small cell lung cancer. CDR3 region: CATSDSGTGSYNEQFF. CDR3 bases: TGTGCCACCAGTGATTCCGGGACAGGGTCCTACAATGAGCAGTTCTTC.